Listed here are 9 T cell receptor beta chains from one sample, sequenced in a study of T cell changes during pregnancy in multiple sclerosis. Repertoires were generated with immunoSEQ multiplex PCR, while TCRdb's copy carries only in-frame clones and drops some. The data contain roughly 49,000 clones, 80% to 95% of them singletons. Sample: CD4+ T cells from peripheral blood mononuclear cells, taken in the second trimester of pregnancy. All receptors come from a female donor with multiple sclerosis, enrolled in a pregnancy study.

The chain employs TRBV7-6 and TRBJ2-2; D possibly corresponds to TRBD2 (5 bases). The length of the CDR3 is 13 residues. Germline V gene lookup returns CDR1 SGHVS and CDR2 FNYEAQ. The V and J ends lost 5 bases and 4 bases respectively, with 8 bases between them. CDR3 nucleotide sequence: TGTGCCAGCAGCCCCGGACTCACCGGGGAGCTGTTTTTT. This codes for CASSPGLTGELFF.

The V gene is TRBV11-1, the J gene TRBJ1-6; D may be TRBD1 (5 bases). CDR1 is SGHAT, CDR2 FQDESV, per germline (reference sequence). The CDR3 is 15 amino acids. V was clipped by 3 bases and J by 7 bases, with 13 bases between them. For the CDR3, the DNA is TGTGCCAGCAGCTTTCCAGGGCCCGCGAATTCACCCCTCCACTTT. It specifies CASSFPGPANSPLHF.

The chain combines TRBV12-5 with TRBJ1-5, with TRBD1 identical over 11 bases. CDR3 length equals 18 residues. Germline CDR1 reads LGHNT; CDR2 reads FRNRAP. With 6 bases clipped from V and 3 bases from J, the junction kept 13 bases outside the gene matches. This chain's CDR3 is CASGPARTGGADNQPQHF. CDR3 nucleotide sequence: TGTGCTAGTGGCCCTGCCAGGACAGGGGGCGCGGACAATCAGCCCCAGCATTTT.

V and J are TRBV7-3 and TRBJ1-4, with TRBD1 as a possible D gene (5 bases). Trimming took off 3 bases at V and 8 bases at J, with 10 bases between the two ends. Germline assignment: CDR1 SGHTA and CDR2 FQGTGA. CDR3 length equals 13 residues. The CDR3 here is CASSLGRGEKLFF. The CDR3 DNA reads TGTGCCAGCAGCTTGGGGAGGGGAGAAAAACTGTTTTTT.

The chain has TRBV5-6 and TRBJ2-1; TRBD2 matches at 10 bases. The trim removed 4 bases at V and 4 bases at J, leaving 8 bases unmatched. This CDR3 region has 16 residues. CDR1 and CDR2 (germline): SGHDT, YYEEEE. The CDR3 bases are TGTGCCAGCAGCCACTCACTAGCGGGGAAGTACAATGAGCAGTTCTTC. It translates to CASSHSLAGKYNEQFF.

This clone was seen once. The chain links TRBV28 to TRBJ1-1, with D possibly matching TRBD1 (6 bases). CDR3 length: 12 amino acids. V dropped 8 bases and J dropped 6 bases, with 13 bases sitting between them. The germline CDR1 and CDR2 sequences are MDHEN and SYDVKM. For the CDR3, the DNA is TGTGCCAGCGGGGGGGGCAGCGCTGAAGCTTTCTTT. This encodes CASGGGSAEAFF. The full variable domain, rest sourced from reference TRBV28 and TRBJ1-1, is DVKVTQSSRYLVKRTGEKVFLECVQDMDHENMFWYRQDPGLGLRLIYFSYDVKMKEKGDIPEGYSVSREKKERFSLILESASTNQTSMYLCASGGGSAEAFFGQGTRLTVV.

The V call is TRBV5-1, the J call TRBJ2-7; 7 bases match TRBD1. V gave up 4 bases and J gave up 5 bases; unmatched junction bases: 3. This CDR3 region has 12 residues. Germline V gives CDR1 SGHRS, CDR2 YFSETQ. The CDR3 DNA sequence: TGCGCCAGCAGCGCTGACAGGGACGAGCAGTACTTC. Its protein is CASSADRDEQYF.

J is TRBJ2-1 and V is TRBV9; perhaps TRBD1 as D (5 bases). This CDR3 is 15 amino acids long. Germline V lookup: CDR1 SGDLS, CDR2 YYNGEE. V was clipped by 4 bases and J by 8 bases, with 19 bases between them. This CDR3 is CASSLRGLLIDEQFF. The CDR3 nucleotides read TGTGCCAGCAGCCTAAGGGGCCTCTTAATAGATGAGCAGTTCTTC.

This clone was recorded once. V usage is TRBV7-9 and J usage is TRBJ1-2, with 8 positions matching TRBD1. The V gene's germline CDR1 is SEHNR and CDR2 FQNEAQ (reference sequence). The CDR3 consists of 14 residues. Losses at the gene ends were 5 bases for V and 5 bases for J; bases not matched to a gene: 7. The CDR3: CASSRTGMEYGYTF. CDR3 coding DNA: TGTGCCAGCAGCAGGACAGGGATGGAATATGGCTACACCTTC.